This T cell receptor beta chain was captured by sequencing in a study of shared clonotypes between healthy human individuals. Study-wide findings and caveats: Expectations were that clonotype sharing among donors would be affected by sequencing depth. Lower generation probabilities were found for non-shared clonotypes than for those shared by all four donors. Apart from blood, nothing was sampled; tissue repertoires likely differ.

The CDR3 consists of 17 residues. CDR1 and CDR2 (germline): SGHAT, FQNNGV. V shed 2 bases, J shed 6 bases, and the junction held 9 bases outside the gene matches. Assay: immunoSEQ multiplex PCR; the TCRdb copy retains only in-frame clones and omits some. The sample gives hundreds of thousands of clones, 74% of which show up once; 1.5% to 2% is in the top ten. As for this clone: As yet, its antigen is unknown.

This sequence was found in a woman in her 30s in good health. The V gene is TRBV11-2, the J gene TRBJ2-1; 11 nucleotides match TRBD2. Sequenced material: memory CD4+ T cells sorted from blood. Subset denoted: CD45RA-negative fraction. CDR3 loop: CASSLQAELAGANEQFF. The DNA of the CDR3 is TGTGCCAGCAGCTTACAGGCGGAACTAGCGGGAGCCAATGAGCAGTTCTTC. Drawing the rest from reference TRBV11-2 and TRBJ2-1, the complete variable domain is EAGVAQSPRYKIIEKRQSVAFWCNPISGHATLYWYQQILGQGPKLLIQFQNNGVVDDSQLPKDRFSAERLKGVDSTLKIQPAKLEDSAVYLCASSLQAELAGANEQFFGPGTRLTVL.